A single sample is the source of the 30 T cell receptor beta chains below, sequenced in a study of OX40 agonist ivuxolimab in advanced cancers. This table comes from immunoSEQ multiplex PCR, and its TCRdb copy is limited to in-frame clones, with some not included. The sample shows approximately 80,000 clones, 90% of them seen only once. Sequences were derived from CD4+ or CD8+ T cells sorted from blood, sampled in a trial of the OX40 agonist ivuxolimab. These receptors all stem from an adult with an advanced solid tumor such as melanoma, head and neck, liver or kidney cancer.

The chain uses TRBV13 and TRBJ2-4, with 8 bases aligning to TRBD1. The V and J ends lost 1 base and 7 bases, in that order; junction bases with no gene match: 0. The CDR3 consists of 13 residues. Germline CDR1 reads PRHDT; CDR2 reads FYEKMQ (reference sequence). The CDR3 protein is CASSLDRGNIQYF. The CDR3 DNA reads as TGTGCCAGCAGCTTAGACAGGGGGAACATTCAGTACTTC.

The chain carries TRBV5-5 and TRBJ2-2; TRBD1 matches 10 bases. The trim removed 2 bases at V and 7 bases at J, leaving 11 bases unmatched. CDR1 is SGHKS, CDR2 YYEKEE, per germline (reference sequence). CDR3 length: 17 amino acids. Here the CDR3 DNA reads TGTGCCAGCAGCTTACTACCCGGGACAGGGGAGGGCGGGGAGCTGTTTTTT. This encodes CASSLLPGTGEGGELFF.

This chain links TRBV15 with TRBJ1-6, with a possible D match to TRBD1 (6 bases). The length of the CDR3 is 18 residues. The V end was cut by 1 base, the J end by 10 bases, with 23 bases between. The germline V gene encodes CDR1 LNHNV and CDR2 YYDKDF (reference sequence). The CDR3 loop reads CATSRGLQGDFLGSPLHF. In DNA form, the CDR3 reads TGTGCCACCAGCAGAGGCTTACAGGGTGATTTCCTAGGGTCACCCCTCCACTTT.

The chain employs TRBV7-2 and TRBJ1-3; 7 bases map to TRBD1. Germline trimming cut 5 bases from V and 3 bases from J; bases unmatched to any gene: 13. CDR3 length: 17 amino acids. Per germline, CDR1 SGHTA and CDR2 FQGNSA. CDR3 amino acids: CASSQQGGARSGNTIYF. The CDR3 DNA is TGTGCCAGCAGCCAACAAGGGGGCGCACGAAGTGGAAACACCATATATTTT.

V is TRBV7-2 and J is TRBJ1-4; a weak D match, TRBD1 (5 bases). Trimming took off 5 bases at V and 2 bases at J, with 12 bases between the two ends. Per germline, CDR1 SGHTA and CDR2 FQGNSA. The CDR3 totals 15 residues. The CDR3 nucleotides are TGTGCCAGCAGCCCAGCGGGGCGGACTAATGAAAAACTGTTTTTT. Residues: CASSPAGRTNEKLFF.

The chain joins TRBV5-6 to TRBJ2-7, with a possible D match to TRBD1 (7 bases). V was cut by 3 bases and J by 2 bases, with 15 bases left in between. The length of the CDR3 is 15 residues. Germline V lookup: CDR1 SGHDT, CDR2 YYEEEE. The CDR3 is CASSSVTGRTYEQYV. CDR3 nucleotide sequence: TGTGCCAGCAGCTCCGTGACAGGGAGGACCTACGAGCAGTACGTC.

V and J are TRBV6-6 and TRBJ1-2, with D uncertain. The CDR3 contains 14 residues. The V and J ends lost 6 bases and 4 bases respectively, with 15 bases between them. Germline CDR1 and CDR2: MNHNY and SVGAGI (reference sequence). The CDR3 region is CASSPLPRFYGYTF. CDR3 in DNA: TGTGCCAGCAGCCCACTCCCCAGGTTCTATGGCTACACCTTC.

In DNA, the CDR3 is TGTGCCAGCAGTGCGCGGGCCCCGTCCAATCAGCCCCAGCATTTT. Translated: CASSARAPSNQPQHF. The rearrangement joins TRBV6-1 to TRBJ1-5; no definite D call. The CDR3 contains 15 residues. In germline, CDR1 is MNHNS, CDR2 SASEGT. The germline V and J ends were trimmed by 4 bases and 3 bases, with 13 bases remaining between them.

CDR3 in amino acids: CASSLADTFGTQYF. The CDR3 region has the DNA TGCGCCAGCAGCTTGGCGGACACATTCGGGACCCAGTACTTC. The chain recombines TRBV5-1 with TRBJ2-5; D might be TRBD1 (5 bases). V dropped 0 bases and J dropped 7 bases, with 13 bases sitting between them. Germline V gene data show CDR1 as SGHRS and CDR2 as YFSETQ. The CDR3 has 14 amino acids. Full variable domain (outside the CDR3, taken from reference TRBV5-1 and TRBJ2-5): KAGVTQTPRYLIKTRGQQVTLSCSPISGHRSVSWYQQTPGQGLQFLFEYFSETQRNKGNFPGRFSGRQFSNSRSEMNVSTLELGDSALYLCASSLADTFGTQYFGPGTRLLVL.

The V call is TRBV19, the J call TRBJ1-4; D is undetermined. The CDR3 consists of 15 residues. The V gene lost 3 bases and the J gene lost 10 bases, with 18 bases spanning the gap. Looked up from germline, CDR1 is LNHDA and CDR2 is SQIVND (reference sequence). The CDR3 loop is CASSIRDRSTGKLFF. Written as DNA, the CDR3 is TGTGCCAGTAGTATTCGTGACCGCTCAACGGGAAAACTGTTTTTT.

This clone was recorded a few times. The V and J genes are TRBV19 and TRBJ2-3; D gene uncertain. CDR1 is LNHDA, CDR2 SQIVND, per germline (reference sequence). This CDR3 spans 14 amino acids. Trimming removed 7 bases from V and 2 bases from J, with 13 bases in between. This CDR3 is CASTKNPTTDTQYF. Written as DNA, the CDR3 is TGTGCCAGTACTAAGAACCCGACCACAGATACGCAGTATTTT.

In DNA form, the CDR3 reads TGTGCCAGCAGTGTTTTGGACAGGGGTAATGAAAAACTGTTTTTT. Protein: CASSVLDRGNEKLFF. This chain uses TRBV2 with TRBJ1-4; 9 bases match TRBD1. Germline V gene sequence: CDR1 SNHLY, CDR2 FYNNEI. V shed 4 bases, J shed 4 bases, and the junction held 4 bases outside the gene matches. This CDR3 contains 15 residues.

The chain combines TRBV11-2 with TRBJ2-7, with 13 positions matching TRBD2. The germline V gene encodes CDR1 SGHAT and CDR2 FQNNGV. V gave up 6 bases and J gave up 6 bases; unmatched junction bases: 8. The CDR3 is 15 residues long. Here the CDR3 DNA reads TGTGCCAGCAGTTCCGGACTAGCGGGGGCCTCCGAGCAGTACTTC. The encoded protein is CASSSGLAGASEQYF.

The gene calls are TRBV2 and TRBJ2-4; possible D gene TRBD1, 6 bases. Germline CDR1 reads SNHLY; CDR2 reads FYNNEI. V dropped 6 bases and J dropped 0 bases, with 18 bases sitting between them. The CDR3 totals 17 residues. As DNA, the CDR3 is TGTGCCAGCAGGGACCCATGGACAGCTCTAGCCAAAAACATTCAGTACTTC. Amino acid sequence: CASRDPWTALAKNIQYF.

The chain carries TRBV9 and TRBJ1-6; D unresolved. Trimming left V 0 bases short and J 6 bases short, with 13 bases between. This CDR3 is 16 amino acids long. Germline V gives CDR1 SGDLS, CDR2 YYNGEE. CDR3 coding DNA: TGTGCCAGCAGCGTAGGACCCACGAGTCCTAATTCACCCCTCCACTTT. Protein sequence: CASSVGPTSPNSPLHF. The variable domain in full, completed from reference TRBV9 and TRBJ1-6, reads DSGVTQTPKHLITATGQRVTLRCSPRSGDLSVYWYQQSLDQGLQFLIQYYNGEERAKGNILERFSAQQFPDLHSELNLSSLELGDSALYFCASSVGPTSPNSPLHFGNGTRLTVT.

This chain links TRBV7-8 with TRBJ2-3, with 7 bases identical to TRBD2. Germline-derived CDR1 and CDR2 are SGHVS and FQNEAQ. The CDR3 is 13 amino acids. Trimming removed 7 bases from V and 5 bases from J; junction bases left unmatched: 6. The CDR3 protein is CASNPREGDTQYF. The CDR3 nucleotides read TGTGCCAGCAACCCTAGGGAGGGAGATACGCAGTATTTT. The entire variable domain, with the rest obtained from reference TRBV7-8 and TRBJ2-3, is as follows: GAGVSQSPRYKVAKRGQDVALRCDPISGHVSLFWYQQALGQGPEFLTYFQNEAQLDKSGLPSDRFFAERPEGSVSTLKIQRTQQEDSAVYLCASNPREGDTQYFGPGTRLTVL.

The chain combines TRBV10-3 with TRBJ2-1; TRBD2 might be the D (6 bases). Germline CDR1 ENHRY, CDR2 SYGVKD. The CDR3 is made up of 12 amino acids. Trimming shortened V by 11 bases and J by 12 bases, and 20 bases separated the two germline ends. In nucleotides, the CDR3 is TGTGCCGCAGGCGGGGCGAATTGGGGGCAGTTCTTC. Translated, it gives CAAGGANWGQFF.

The chain joins TRBV6-6 to TRBJ1-2; D might be TRBD1 (6 bases). V dropped 2 bases and J dropped 0 bases, with 13 bases sitting between them. CDR1 MNHNY and CDR2 SVGAGI come from the germline V gene (reference sequence). The CDR3 totals 16 residues. The CDR3 coding sequence is TGTGCCAGCAGTTACCTAGGACAGAAAACTAACTATGGCTACACCTTC. Its protein product is CASSYLGQKTNYGYTF.

The V and J genes are TRBV7-9 and TRBJ2-3, with 7 bases matching TRBD1. This CDR3 has 15 amino acids. V lost 3 bases to trimming and J lost 0 bases; unmatched junction nucleotides: 3. Germline loops: CDR1 SEHNR, CDR2 FQNEAQ (reference sequence). CDR3: CASSFTGVSTDTQYF. The CDR3 DNA reads as TGTGCCAGCAGCTTTACAGGGGTTAGCACAGATACGCAGTATTTT.

The chain is built from TRBV30 and TRBJ2-7; D perhaps matches TRBD2 (6 bases). V was trimmed by 1 base and J by 6 bases, leaving 16 bases between them. This CDR3 has 14 residues. CDR1 and CDR2 from the germline V gene are GTSNPN and SVGIG (reference sequence). The CDR3 protein is CAWSGGLLGSEQYF. CDR3 DNA sequence: TGTGCCTGGAGTGGAGGCCTCCTCGGGAGCGAGCAGTACTTC. The whole variable domain, remainder taken from reference TRBV30 and TRBJ2-7, is SQTIHQWPATLVQPVGSPLSLECTVEGTSNPNLYWYRQAAGRGLQLLFYSVGIGQISSEVPQNLSASRPQDRQFILSSKKLLLSDSGFYLCAWSGGLLGSEQYFGPGTRLTVT.

The chain employs TRBV30 and TRBJ2-6; 7 bases align to TRBD1. CDR1 is GTSNPN and CDR2 is SVGIG in the germline V gene (reference sequence). The CDR3 runs to 17 residues. V gave up 3 bases and J gave up 2 bases; unmatched junction bases: 10. The CDR3 sequence is CAWRNQTGRPGANVLTF. CDR3 nucleotide sequence: TGTGCCTGGAGGAATCAGACAGGGCGGCCTGGGGCCAACGTCCTGACTTTC.

The chain joins TRBV28 to TRBJ2-5, with D possibly matching TRBD2 (6 bases). The V end lost 5 bases, the J end lost 4 bases, and 14 bases lay between the germline ends. CDR1 and CDR2 (germline): MDHEN, SYDVKM. This CDR3 has 14 amino acids. The CDR3 region has the DNA TGTGCCAGCAGTCGGGGACTTTCTGGAGAGACCCAGTACTTC. Translated: CASSRGLSGETQYF. The whole variable domain, filled in from reference TRBV28 and TRBJ2-5, reads DVKVTQSSRYLVKRTGEKVFLECVQDMDHENMFWYRQDPGLGLRLIYFSYDVKMKEKGDIPEGYSVSREKKERFSLILESASTNQTSMYLCASSRGLSGETQYFGPGTRLLVL.

The gene calls are TRBV9 and TRBJ2-5; possibly TRBD1 for D (6 bases). Trimming removed 4 bases from V and 5 bases from J, with 15 bases in between. Germline V CDR1 and CDR2: SGDLS, YYNGEE. This CDR3 has 14 amino acids. CDR3 DNA sequence: TGTGCCAGCAGCACAACAGGGTTCGGGGAGACCCAGTACTTC. Protein product: CASSTTGFGETQYF.

The chain joins TRBV19 to TRBJ1-2; weak D call: TRBD1 (5 bases). Trimming removed 3 bases from V and 0 bases from J, with 11 bases in between. This CDR3 is 15 amino acids long. Germline CDR1 LNHDA, CDR2 SQIVND (reference sequence). The CDR3 here is CASSIFSGANYGYTF. CDR3 nucleotides: TGTGCCAGTAGTATTTTTTCGGGGGCTAACTATGGCTACACCTTC. Full variable domain (remainder filled in from reference TRBV19 and TRBJ1-2): DGGITQSPKYLFRKEGQNVTLSCEQNLNHDAMYWYRQDPGQGLRLIYYSQIVNDFQKGDIAEGYSVSREKKESFPLTVTSAQKNPTAFYLCASSIFSGANYGYTFGSGTRLTVV.

The rearrangement uses TRBV2 and TRBJ1-5, with unresolved D. Germline V CDR1 and CDR2: SNHLY, FYNNEI. The CDR3 is made up of 18 amino acids. Trimming removed 2 bases at V and 2 bases at J, with 19 bases between. For the CDR3, the DNA is TGTGCCAGCAGTGAAAGGGAGGTGGGGAGCGGTGGCAATCAGCCCCAGCATTTT. Its translation is CASSEREVGSGGNQPQHF.

The chain carries TRBV2 and TRBJ2-1; TRBD2 aligns across 7 bases. Germline V gives CDR1 SNHLY, CDR2 FYNNEI. The trim removed 6 bases at V and 1 base at J, leaving 6 bases unmatched. The CDR3 is 15 residues long. CDR3 bases: TGTGCCAGCAGAACTGCCGGGAGGTCCTACAATGAGCAGTTCTTC. It translates to CASRTAGRSYNEQFF.

The gene calls are TRBV14 and TRBJ1-5; D is undetermined. This CDR3 contains 12 residues. V was pared by 4 bases and J by 4 bases, with 5 bases between. CDR1 SGHDN and CDR2 FVKESK come from the germline V gene. The CDR3 DNA reads TGTGCCAGCAGCCGAGGGAATCAGCCCCAGCATTTT. Residues: CASSRGNQPQHF.

The chain carries TRBV2 and TRBJ1-4; D gene uncertain. V was clipped by 2 bases and J by 0 bases, with 7 bases between them. The CDR3 contains 15 residues. Germline-derived CDR1 and CDR2 are SNHLY and FYNNEI. The CDR3: CASSEIAATNEKLFF. DNA of the CDR3: TGTGCCAGCAGTGAAATCGCCGCAACTAATGAAAAACTGTTTTTT.

As DNA, the CDR3 is TGTGCCAGCAGTGACTCCACCGGGGAGCTGTTTTTT. Encoded protein: CASSDSTGELFF. The gene calls are TRBV2 and TRBJ2-2, with no clear D. V shed 3 bases and J shed 4 bases, with 3 bases lying between them. CDR1 SNHLY and CDR2 FYNNEI come from the germline V gene. The CDR3 has 12 residues.

V gene TRBV2 combines with J gene TRBJ1-1; D not resolved. The CDR3 spans 14 residues. CDR1 and CDR2 from the germline V gene are SNHLY and FYNNEI. Between the trimmed V and J ends, which lost 8 bases and 5 bases, there was a span of 18 bases. The CDR3 DNA reads TGTGCCAGCTCCTTGTACAATTCGCCGACTGAAGCTTTCTTT. This translates into CASSLYNSPTEAFF.